The 21 T cell receptor beta chains listed next were all sequenced from one sample in a study of graft-versus-host responses after intestinal transplantation. The assay was immunoSEQ multiplex PCR, and TCRdb's table has in-frame clones only and misses some. The sample lists roughly 80,000 clones; roughly 84% were seen once. No antigens are known for them. The input for sequencing was unstimulated CD8+ T cells sorted from spleen or lymph node cells, taken before transplant. The receptor source for this set is a human donor who was the organ donor for an intestinal transplant.

The gene calls are TRBV9 and TRBJ2-7; 7 bases match TRBD2. The CDR3 contains 15 residues. Trimming removed 4 bases from V and 2 bases from J; junction bases left unmatched: 9. Germline CDR1 SGDLS, CDR2 YYNGEE. The CDR3 DNA follows: TGTGCCAGCAGCCCTCAACGGGGACTAACCTACGAGCAGTACTTC. This translates into CASSPQRGLTYEQYF.

Worth noting for this clone: This sample includes further DNA sequences coding for the same CDR3. J is TRBJ2-5 and V is TRBV5-1; tentative D call: TRBD1 (6 bases). This CDR3 spans 13 amino acids. The V end was cut by 2 bases, the J end by 3 bases, with 8 bases between. Germline V CDR1 and CDR2: SGHRS, YFSETQ. CDR3 sequence: CASSLPGEETQYF. CDR3 nucleotides: TGCGCCAGCAGCTTACCAGGGGAAGAGACCCAGTACTTC.

The V and J genes are TRBV5-1 and TRBJ2-3; 9 bases match TRBD1. Germline lookup yields CDR1 SGHRS and CDR2 YFSETQ. V was pared by 4 bases and J by 2 bases, with 8 bases of the junction left unmatched. The CDR3 covers 16 residues. CDR3 nucleotide sequence: TGCGCCAGCAGCCCTGCGGGACAGGGAGTCACAGATACGCAGTATTTT. This sequence encodes CASSPAGQGVTDTQYF.

The chain uses TRBV5-4 and TRBJ1-1; D uncertain. The germline V gene has CDR1 SGHNT and CDR2 YYREEE (reference sequence). Trimming removed 3 bases at V and 5 bases at J, with 11 bases between. The CDR3 is 13 residues long. The CDR3 nucleotides read TGTGCCAGCAGCTGGCGGACCGAGACTGAAGCTTTCTTT. Translation: CASSWRTETEAFF.

The V and J genes are TRBV6-1 and TRBJ1-2; TRBD1 aligns across 7 bases. Looked up from germline, CDR1 is MNHNS and CDR2 is SASEGT. The CDR3 sequence is 15 residues long. J lost 4 bases, V lost 2 bases, and 7 bases had no gene match. CDR3 residues: CASSENQGVFYGYTF. The DNA of the CDR3 is TGTGCCAGCAGTGAAAACCAGGGGGTATTCTATGGCTACACCTTC.

CDR3 protein: CASSLRRDGTDTQYF. In DNA form, the CDR3 reads TGTGCCAGCAGCTTACGAAGGGATGGCACAGATACGCAGTATTTT. The chain couples TRBV7-6 to TRBJ2-3, with no clear D. Germline V gene data show CDR1 as SGHVS and CDR2 as FNYEAQ. The CDR3 extends over 15 amino acids. Trimming cost V 2 bases and J 1 base, with 10 bases left between them.

The gene calls are TRBV6-5 and TRBJ2-7; D is perhaps TRBD1 (6 bases). The ends were cut back, 7 bases at V and 5 bases at J, with 15 bases in the middle. The CDR3 covers 13 residues. Per germline, CDR1 MNHEY and CDR2 SVGAGI. DNA for the CDR3: TGTGCCAGCAAAGGTACAGGGACCCACGAGCAGTACTTC. Its translation: CASKGTGTHEQYF.

The chain uses TRBV4-2 and TRBJ2-5; 9 bases are shared with TRBD2. Germline CDR1 LGHNA, CDR2 YNFKEQ. The ends lost 3 bases at V and 5 bases at J; junction bases unmatched: 13. The CDR3 is 17 residues long. The CDR3 here is CASSHQVAGGPRETQYF. For the CDR3, the DNA is TGTGCCAGCAGCCATCAGGTGGCGGGGGGGCCGAGGGAGACCCAGTACTTC.

As to this clone: The same CDR3 can be traced to other DNA sequences in this sample. The chain links TRBV4-2 to TRBJ2-7; tentatively, D is TRBD1 (6 bases). The CDR3 is made up of 15 amino acids. In germline, CDR1 is LGHNA, CDR2 YNFKEQ. V shed 0 bases and J shed 1 base, with 10 bases lying between them. The CDR3 spells CASSQDPTGSYEQYF. CDR3 bases: TGTGCCAGCAGCCAAGACCCCACAGGGTCCTACGAGCAGTACTTC.

This chain joins TRBV5-6 and TRBJ1-1, with D unresolved. The length of the CDR3 is 14 residues. V was clipped by 1 base and J by 0 bases, with 7 bases between them. CDR1 and CDR2 (germline): SGHDT, YYEEEE. The CDR3 loop is CASSLYRLNTEAFF. For the CDR3, the DNA is TGTGCCAGCAGCTTGTATCGGCTGAACACTGAAGCTTTCTTT.

In DNA form, the CDR3 reads TGCGCCAGCAGCCAACGTACAGGTCTAATGAACACTGAAGCTTTCTTT. This encodes CASSQRTGLMNTEAFF. V usage is TRBV4-1 and J usage is TRBJ1-1, with D possibly TRBD1 on 5 matching bases. The CDR3 loop spans 16 amino acids. V lost 2 bases, J lost 0 bases, and 13 bases lay in between. Germline loops: CDR1 MGHRA, CDR2 YSYEKL.

This CDR3 is CATSRDREGNEKLFF. Here the CDR3 DNA reads TGTGCCACCAGCAGAGATCGGGAGGGTAATGAAAAACTGTTTTTT. The chain combines TRBV15 with TRBJ1-4; no clear D gene. V gave up 0 bases and J gave up 4 bases, with 9 bases separating them. The CDR3 contains 15 residues. The germline V gene has CDR1 LNHNV and CDR2 YYDKDF (reference sequence).

In its sample, this clone was seen once. V and J are TRBV6-1 and TRBJ2-7; tentatively, D is TRBD1 (5 bases). The germline V gene has CDR1 MNHNS and CDR2 SASEGT. V dropped 4 bases and J dropped 0 bases, with 16 bases sitting between them. This CDR3 contains 16 residues. This chain's CDR3 is CASSGLRTTPSYEQYF. The CDR3, as DNA: TGTGCCAGCAGTGGCCTACGGACAACACCCTCCTACGAGCAGTACTTC.

This clone is a singleton in its sample. The chain combines TRBV10-3 with TRBJ2-7, with a possible D match to TRBD1 (6 bases). Trimming pared 10 bases from V and 1 base from J, leaving 17 bases between. The germline CDR1 and CDR2 sequences are ENHRY and SYGVKD. This CDR3 is 14 amino acids long. The CDR3 spells CATTETGQSYEQYF. CDR3 bases: TGTGCCACCACCGAGACCGGACAGTCCTACGAGCAGTACTTC.

This clone turned up a few times. The chain carries TRBV30 and TRBJ2-2, with unresolved D. The CDR3 runs to 11 residues. V gave up 1 base and J gave up 7 bases, with 4 bases separating them. Looked up from germline, CDR1 is GTSNPN and CDR2 is SVGIG (reference sequence). CDR3 in amino acids: CAWSGGGELFF. DNA of the CDR3: TGTGCCTGGAGTGGGGGCGGGGAGCTGTTTTTT.

This clone was detected a few times. The V gene is TRBV6-1, the J gene TRBJ2-7, with 9 bases lining up with TRBD2. Germline lookup yields CDR1 MNHNS and CDR2 SASEGT. The CDR3 is made up of 13 amino acids. Trimming removed 5 bases from V and 3 bases from J; junction bases left unmatched: 2. In DNA, the CDR3 is TGTGCCAGCAGTTTTAGCGGGGGCTACGAGCAGTACTTC. This sequence encodes CASSFSGGYEQYF.

This clone has just one count. The CDR3 region has the DNA TGTGCCAGCAGCCAGGGGACAGCGAGAACTCCAACTAATGAAAAACTGTTTTTT. It yields the protein CASSQGTARTPTNEKLFF. The chain is built from TRBV16 and TRBJ1-4; 7 bases fit TRBD1. CDR1 and CDR2 (germline): KGHSY, FQNENV. The CDR3 spans 18 residues. Losses at the gene ends were 3 bases for V and 0 bases for J; bases not matched to a gene: 10.

The rearrangement joins TRBV6-5 to TRBJ2-2; 9 positions match TRBD1. The germline V gene encodes CDR1 MNHEY and CDR2 SVGAGI. The CDR3 sequence is 15 residues long. V was clipped by 5 bases and J by 5 bases; unmatched bases: 6. The CDR3 bases are TGTGCCAGCAGTCAGGGACAGGGCTGGACCGGGGAGCTGTTTTTT. It specifies CASSQGQGWTGELFF.

The rearrangement joins TRBV27 to TRBJ2-1; 7 bases are shared with TRBD1. CDR1 is MNHEY and CDR2 is SMNVEV in the germline V gene (reference sequence). There are 20 residues in the CDR3. V was pared by 5 bases and J by 7 bases, with 26 bases of the junction left unmatched. This CDR3 is CASSLGLQGKLSILINEQFF. Written as DNA, the CDR3 is TGTGCCAGCAGTCTAGGCTTACAGGGGAAACTGAGTATACTAATAAATGAGCAGTTCTTC.

This clone was observed a single time. V usage is TRBV10-2 and J usage is TRBJ2-5; the match to TRBD1 covers 8 bases. The V and J ends lost 5 bases and 4 bases, in that order; junction bases with no gene match: 6. CDR3 length equals 14 residues. Per germline, CDR1 WSHSY and CDR2 SAAADI. The CDR3 sequence: CASSYSDRGETQYF. As DNA, the CDR3 is TGCGCCAGCAGTTATAGCGACAGGGGAGAGACCCAGTACTTC.

The V call is TRBV30, the J call TRBJ1-3, with a weak D call TRBD1 (6 bases). Germline V gene data show CDR1 as GTSNPN and CDR2 as SVGIG (reference sequence). Trimming stripped 1 base from V and 2 bases from J, with 9 bases between. This CDR3 region has 14 residues. CDR3 region: CAWSDRVAGNTIYF. CDR3 DNA sequence: TGTGCCTGGAGTGACAGGGTAGCTGGAAACACCATATATTTT.